This T cell receptor beta chain is from a study of T cells of healthy individuals. The sample holds a few counts of this clonotype. TCRdb reanalysed the 5' RACE reads using MiXCR and keeps one entry per CDR3 protein. The sample lists tens of thousands of distinct CDR3 sequences, around 15% occurring once. Unmatched junction bases numbered 8, after V lost 5 bases and J lost 5 bases. The germline gives CDR1 LGHNA, CDR2 YNFKEQ. The CDR3 extends over 14 amino acids. This clonotype was obtained from a human donor in good health. The V and J genes are TRBV4-2 and TRBJ2-7, with 8 bases that match TRBD2. DNA for the CDR3: TGTGCCAGCAGCGAAAGCGGGAGCAGCAACGAGCAGTACTTC. Protein: CASSESGSSNEQYF.